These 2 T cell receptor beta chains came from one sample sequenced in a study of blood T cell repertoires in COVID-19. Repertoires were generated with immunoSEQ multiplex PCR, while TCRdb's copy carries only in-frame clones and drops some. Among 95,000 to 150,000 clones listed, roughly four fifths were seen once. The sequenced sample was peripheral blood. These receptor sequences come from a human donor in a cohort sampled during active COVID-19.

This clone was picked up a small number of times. The CDR3 coding sequence is TGTGCCAGCAGCCCCGCGGTTGACGGAAACACCATATATTTT. Protein product: CASSPAVDGNTIYF. The chain is built from TRBV3-1 (or the pseudogene TRBV3-2) and TRBJ1-3, with D unresolved. The CDR3 spans 14 residues. The germline V gene has CDR1 LGHDT and CDR2 YNNKEL (reference sequence). V lost 4 bases to trimming and J lost 4 bases, with 11 bases between them.

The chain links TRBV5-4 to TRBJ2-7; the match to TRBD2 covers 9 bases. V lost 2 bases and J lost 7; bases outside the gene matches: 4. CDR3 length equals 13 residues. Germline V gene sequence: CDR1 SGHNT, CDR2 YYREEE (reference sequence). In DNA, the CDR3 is TGTGCCAGCAGCTTAACTAGCGGGTGGGAGCAGTACTTC. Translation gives CASSLTSGWEQYF.